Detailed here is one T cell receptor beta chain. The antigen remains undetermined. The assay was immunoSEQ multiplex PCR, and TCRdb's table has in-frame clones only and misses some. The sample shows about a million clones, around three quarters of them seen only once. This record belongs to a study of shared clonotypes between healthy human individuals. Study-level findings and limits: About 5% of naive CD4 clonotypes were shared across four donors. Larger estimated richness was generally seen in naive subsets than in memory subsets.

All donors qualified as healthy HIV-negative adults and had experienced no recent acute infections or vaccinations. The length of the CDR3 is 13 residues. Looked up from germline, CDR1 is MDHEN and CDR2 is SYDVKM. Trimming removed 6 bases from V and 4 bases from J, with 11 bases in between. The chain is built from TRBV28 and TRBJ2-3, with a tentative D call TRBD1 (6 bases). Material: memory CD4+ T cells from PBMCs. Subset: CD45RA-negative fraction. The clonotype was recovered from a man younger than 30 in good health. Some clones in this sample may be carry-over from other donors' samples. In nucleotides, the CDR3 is TGTGCCAGCAGCCGAACAGGGTCAGATACGCAGTATTTT. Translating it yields CASSRTGSDTQYF.